Included here is one T cell receptor beta chain sequence, with context. What antigen it recognizes has not been identified. Per-base qualities were not stored, and no clone one base away is much larger. The entry originates in a study of T cell changes during pregnancy in multiple sclerosis (dated by TCRdb to about 2019). Describing the broader study: Changes in the T cell repertoire over the course of pregnancy were examined in this study in women with multiple sclerosis.

Preparation of the library involved the immunoSEQ multiplex PCR assay. The table comes from immuneACCESS by way of TCRdb, which keeps in-frame sequences with V and J called. Part of the clones is missing from these tables; in studies checked, under half for an unresolved V gene and the rest for unknown reasons. Within this sample are tens of thousands of clones, with about 92% of them counted one time only. Jointly, the top ten make up approximately 2% of the sample. This specimen was peripheral blood, taken after pregnancy. This TCR was sampled from a female donor with multiple sclerosis, enrolled in a pregnancy study.

The CDR3 is CAWGRGHRETQYF. The sequence in DNA is TGTGCCTGGGGCAGGGGGCATAGAGAGACCCAGTACTTC. The rearrangement joined TRBV30 to TRBJ2-5; TRBD1 lines up with 8 middle nucleotides. From cysteine to phenylalanine, the CDR3 is 13 amino acids long. Only the CDR3 region is kept as DNA, spanning 39 bases read in frame from base 1. From V the trimming removes 5 bases and from J it removes 4 bases, while the gene matches leave 6 bases of the junction unaccounted for. Based on the germline V gene (reference sequence), the CDR1 and CDR2 sequences are GTSNPN and SVGIG. Outside the CDR3, residues come from the reference TRBV30 and TRBJ2-5 proteins, so the full variable domain is: SQTIHQWPATLVQPVGSPLSLECTVEGTSNPNLYWYRQAAGRGLQLLFYSVGIGQISSEVPQNLSASRPQDRQFILSSKKLLLSDSGFYLCAWGRGHRETQYFGPGTRLLVL.